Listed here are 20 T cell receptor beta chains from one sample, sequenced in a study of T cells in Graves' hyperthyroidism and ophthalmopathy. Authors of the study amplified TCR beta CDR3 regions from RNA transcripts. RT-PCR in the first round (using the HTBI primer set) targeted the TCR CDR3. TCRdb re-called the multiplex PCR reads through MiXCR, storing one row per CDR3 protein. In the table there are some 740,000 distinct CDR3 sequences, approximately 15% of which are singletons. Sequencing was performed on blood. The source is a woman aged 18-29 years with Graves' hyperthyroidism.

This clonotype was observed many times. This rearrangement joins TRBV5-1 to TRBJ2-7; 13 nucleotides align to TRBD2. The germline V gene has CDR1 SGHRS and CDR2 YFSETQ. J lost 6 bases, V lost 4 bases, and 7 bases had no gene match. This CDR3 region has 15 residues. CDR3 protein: CASSTGLAGAGEQYF. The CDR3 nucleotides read TGCGCCAGCAGCACCGGACTAGCGGGAGCGGGCGAGCAGTACTTC.

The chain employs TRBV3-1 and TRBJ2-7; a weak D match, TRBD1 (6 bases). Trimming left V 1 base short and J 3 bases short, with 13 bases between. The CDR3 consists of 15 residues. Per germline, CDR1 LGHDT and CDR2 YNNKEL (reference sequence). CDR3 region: CASSQAQGDYYEQYF. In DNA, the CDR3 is TGTGCCAGCAGCCAAGCACAGGGAGACTACTACGAGCAGTACTTC.

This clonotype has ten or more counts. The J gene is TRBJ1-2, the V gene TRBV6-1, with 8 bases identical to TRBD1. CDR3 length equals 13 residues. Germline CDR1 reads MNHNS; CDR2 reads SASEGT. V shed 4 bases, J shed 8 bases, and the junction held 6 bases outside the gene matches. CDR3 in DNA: TGTGCCAGCAGTGCCAGGGGGCTTAGGGGCTACACCTTC. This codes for CASSARGLRGYTF.

The CDR3 bases are TGTGCCACCAGTGATCCCGGACAGGGCGAGCAGCCCCAGCATTTT. It translates to CATSDPGQGEQPQHF. The chain links TRBV24-1 to TRBJ1-5; 8 bases line up with TRBD1. There are 15 residues in the CDR3. With 3 bases clipped from V and 7 bases from J, the junction kept 7 bases outside the gene matches. Germline assignment: CDR1 KGHDR and CDR2 SFDVKD.

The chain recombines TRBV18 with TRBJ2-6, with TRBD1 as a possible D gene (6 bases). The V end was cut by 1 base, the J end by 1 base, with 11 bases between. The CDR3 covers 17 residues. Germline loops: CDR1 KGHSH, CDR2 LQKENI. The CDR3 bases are TGTGCCAGCTCACCACAGAGGGGGAGTTCTGGGGCCAACGTCCTGACTTTC. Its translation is CASSPQRGSSGANVLTF.

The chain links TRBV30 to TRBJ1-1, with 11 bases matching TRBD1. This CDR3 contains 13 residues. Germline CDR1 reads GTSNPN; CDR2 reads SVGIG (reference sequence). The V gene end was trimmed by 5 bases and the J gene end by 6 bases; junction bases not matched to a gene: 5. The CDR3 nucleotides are TGTGCCTGGGGGGGACAGGGGGTGCCTGAAGCTTTCTTT. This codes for CAWGGQGVPEAFF.

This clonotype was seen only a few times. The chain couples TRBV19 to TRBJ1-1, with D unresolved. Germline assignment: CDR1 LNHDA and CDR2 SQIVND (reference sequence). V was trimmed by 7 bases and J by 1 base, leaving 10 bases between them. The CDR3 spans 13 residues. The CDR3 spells CASIMPPNTEAFF. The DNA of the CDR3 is TGTGCCAGTATTATGCCACCGAACACTGAAGCTTTCTTT.

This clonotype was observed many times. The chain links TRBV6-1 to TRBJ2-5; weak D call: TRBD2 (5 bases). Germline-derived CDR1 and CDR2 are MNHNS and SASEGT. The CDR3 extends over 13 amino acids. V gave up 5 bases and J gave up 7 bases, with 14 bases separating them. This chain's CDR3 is CASSFPDSWTQYF. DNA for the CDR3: TGTGCCAGCAGTTTTCCGGACTCGTGGACCCAGTACTTC.

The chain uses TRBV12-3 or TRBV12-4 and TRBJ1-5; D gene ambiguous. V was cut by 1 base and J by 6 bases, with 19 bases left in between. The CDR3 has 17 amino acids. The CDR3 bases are TGTGCCAGCAGTTTAGTCGAGAGTAGAGTTTTTCCTCAGCCCCAGCATTTT. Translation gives CASSLVESRVFPQPQHF.

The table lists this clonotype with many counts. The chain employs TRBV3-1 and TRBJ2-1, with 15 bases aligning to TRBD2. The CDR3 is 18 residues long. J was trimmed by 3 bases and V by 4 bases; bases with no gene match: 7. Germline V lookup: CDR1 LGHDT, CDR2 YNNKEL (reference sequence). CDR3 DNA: TGTGCCAGCAGCCGCCGCGGGACTAGCGGGAGGTACTACAATGAGCAGTTCTTC. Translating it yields CASSRRGTSGRYYNEQFF.

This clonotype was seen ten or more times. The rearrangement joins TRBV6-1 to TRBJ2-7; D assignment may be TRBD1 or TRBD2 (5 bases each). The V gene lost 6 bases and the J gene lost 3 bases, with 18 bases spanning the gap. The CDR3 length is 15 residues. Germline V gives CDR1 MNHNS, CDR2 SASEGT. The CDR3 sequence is CASSPTGTAGYEQYF. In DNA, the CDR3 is TGTGCCAGCAGCCCCACGGGGACCGCGGGCTACGAGCAGTACTTC.

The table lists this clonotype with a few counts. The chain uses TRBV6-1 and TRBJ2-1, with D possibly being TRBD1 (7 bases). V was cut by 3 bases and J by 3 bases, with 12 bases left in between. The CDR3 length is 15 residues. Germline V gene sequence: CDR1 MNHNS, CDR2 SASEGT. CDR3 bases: TGTGCCAGCAGTGACTCGGGGGACAGCTACAATGAGCAGTTCTTC. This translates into CASSDSGDSYNEQFF.

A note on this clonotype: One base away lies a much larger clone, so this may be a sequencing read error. In DNA form, the CDR3 reads TGCGCCAGCAGTGGTAGTCTAGTCGGAAAGACCCAGTACTTC. Its translation is CASSGSLVGKTQYF. The rearrangement links TRBV10-2 to TRBJ2-5; unclear D gene. Germline loops: CDR1 WSHSY, CDR2 SAAADI. The CDR3 has 14 amino acids. Trimming took 4 bases from V and 6 from J, leaving 15 bases between them.

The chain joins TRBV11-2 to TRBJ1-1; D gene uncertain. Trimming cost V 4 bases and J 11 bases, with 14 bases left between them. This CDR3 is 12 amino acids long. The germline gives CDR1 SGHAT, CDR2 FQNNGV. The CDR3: CASSSLLSRAFF. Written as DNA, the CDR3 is TGTGCCAGCAGCTCCCTCCTTAGTCGGGCTTTCTTT.

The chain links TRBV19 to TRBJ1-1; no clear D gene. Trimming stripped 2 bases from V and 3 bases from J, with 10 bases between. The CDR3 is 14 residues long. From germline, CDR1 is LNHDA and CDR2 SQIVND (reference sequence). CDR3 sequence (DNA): TGTGCCAGTAGTATACAGGCAAGGGACACTGAAGCTTTCTTT. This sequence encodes CASSIQARDTEAFF.

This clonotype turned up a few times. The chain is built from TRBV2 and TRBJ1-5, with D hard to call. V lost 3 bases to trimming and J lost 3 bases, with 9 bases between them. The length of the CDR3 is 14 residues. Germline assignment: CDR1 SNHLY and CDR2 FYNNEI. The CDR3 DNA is TGTGCCAGCAGTGAGGACCGCAACAATCAGCCCCAGCATTTT. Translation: CASSEDRNNQPQHF.

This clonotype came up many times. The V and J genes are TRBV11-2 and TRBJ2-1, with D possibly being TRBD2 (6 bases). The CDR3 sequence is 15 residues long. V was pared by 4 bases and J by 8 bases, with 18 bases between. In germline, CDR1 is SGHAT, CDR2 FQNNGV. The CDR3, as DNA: TGTGCCAGCAGCTCTACGTGGGGGAGCGGGTATGAGCAGTTCTTC. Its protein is CASSSTWGSGYEQFF. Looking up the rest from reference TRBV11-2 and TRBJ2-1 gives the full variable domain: EAGVAQSPRYKIIEKRQSVAFWCNPISGHATLYWYQQILGQGPKLLIQFQNNGVVDDSQLPKDRFSAERLKGVDSTLKIQPAKLEDSAVYLCASSSTWGSGYEQFFGPGTRLTVL.

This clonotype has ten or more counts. The CDR3 DNA reads as TGCAGTGTCCAGAGGAGGAATCAGCCCCAGCATTTT. The encoded protein is CSVQRRNQPQHF. The rearrangement joins TRBV20-1 to TRBJ1-5; the D is unclear. CDR3 size: 12 residues. The V gene's germline CDR1 is DFQATT and CDR2 SNEGSKA (reference sequence). V was shortened by 7 bases and J by 4 bases, with 11 bases between the two germline ends.

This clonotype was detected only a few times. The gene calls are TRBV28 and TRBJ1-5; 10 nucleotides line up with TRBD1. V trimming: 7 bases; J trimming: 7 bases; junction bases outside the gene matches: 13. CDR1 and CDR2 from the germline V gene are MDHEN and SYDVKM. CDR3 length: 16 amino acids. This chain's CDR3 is CASTAPRQGARQPQHF. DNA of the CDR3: TGTGCCAGCACCGCCCCTAGACAGGGGGCTCGGCAGCCCCAGCATTTT.

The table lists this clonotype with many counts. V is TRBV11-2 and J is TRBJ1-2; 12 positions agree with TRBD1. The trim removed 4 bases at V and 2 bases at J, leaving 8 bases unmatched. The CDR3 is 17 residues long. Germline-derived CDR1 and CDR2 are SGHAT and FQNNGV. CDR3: CASSSGDRGRPNYGYTF. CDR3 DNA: TGTGCCAGCAGCTCAGGGGACAGGGGGCGCCCAAACTATGGCTACACCTTC.